This TCR beta chain is drawn from a study of CXCR3-negative and CXCR3-positive naive CD8 T cells. Whole-study results and caveats: Naive subsets were similarly diverse, while memory CD8+ repertoires were much less diverse.

Germline values: CDR1 SGHDN, CDR2 FVKESK. This CDR3 spans 14 amino acids. 5' RACE that incorporated UMI labels was used to prepare the TRB cDNA libraries. No DNA is given; TCRdb re-called the 5' RACE reads and lists each CDR3 protein once. The listing contains 45,000 to 60,000 distinct CDR3 sequences. As for this clonotype: No antigen is known for it.

V is TRBV14 and J is TRBJ2-2. Sequenced input: naive CXCR3- CD8+ T cells from blood. Regarding subset: CD45RO-CCR7+CD27+CD95- naive CD8+ T cells lacking CXCR3 (TNR3-). This receptor was obtained from a human donor in good health. Some clones in this sample may be carry-over from other donors' samples. The CDR3 loop reads CASSQDLGTGELFF. Variable domain in full (rest from reference TRBV14 and TRBJ2-2): EAGVTQFPSHSVIEKGQTVTLRCDPISGHDNLYWYRRVMGKEIKFLLHFVKESKQDESGMPNNRFLAERTGGTYSTLKVQPAELEDSGVYFCASSQDLGTGELFFGEGSRLTVL.